A selection of T cell receptor beta chains follows, all from one sample in a study of blood T cell repertoires in COVID-19. Measured with immunoSEQ multiplex PCR; TCRdb has only the in-frame clones, and not every one. Here the sample spans 100,000 or so clones, 80% to 90% being singletons. Sequences were obtained from PBMCs or T cells enriched from blood (not recorded which). These receptors originate from a woman in her forties or fifties who had recovered from COVID-19. Both conserved end residues are part of each CDR3. D genes are given only for firm matches. Size tells how often a clone was seen (once, few, many) or the class of an expanded clone, and some rows leave it out.

>NA|TRBD1|TRBV7-8|TRBJ1-6
CASSLAHRGSYNSPLHF
TGTGCCAGCAGCTTAGCGCACAGGGGTTCCTATAATTCACCCCTCCACTTT
>NA|NA|TRBV6-6|TRBJ2-1
CASRPGQRVGEQFF
TGTGCCAGCAGGCCGGGACAGCGGGTTGGTGAGCAGTTCTTC
>NA|NA|TRBV5-1|TRBJ2-4
CASSLVSTGTKNIQYF
TGCGCCAGCAGCTTGGTTAGCACGGGGACCAAAAACATTCAGTACTTC
>NA|NA|TRBV30|TRBJ2-7
CAWNRRALLNEQYF
TGTGCCTGGAATCGGAGAGCCCTCCTCAACGAGCAGTACTTC
>NA|NA|TRBV2|TRBJ2-7
CASSERGRIYEQYF
TGTGCCAGCAGTGAAAGGGGGAGAATCTACGAGCAGTACTTC
>NA|TRBD1|TRBV5-4|TRBJ2-7
CASSQQGIYEQYF
TGTGCCAGCAGCCAACAGGGGATCTACGAGCAGTACTTC
>once|NA|TRBV18|TRBJ2-5
CASSPRGGPQETQYF
TGTGCCAGCTCACCACGGGGGGGGCCTCAAGAGACCCAGTACTTC
>NA|NA|TRBV5-6|TRBJ2-5
CASSYRRQDQETQYF
TGTGCCAGCAGCTACCGCCGACAGGACCAAGAGACCCAGTACTTC
>NA|TRBD1|TRBV5-1|TRBJ2-7
CASSLSQGAREQYF
TGCGCCAGCAGCTTGAGCCAGGGGGCGCGGGAGCAGTACTTC
>NA|TRBD2|TRBV19|TRBJ2-2
CASSIGGLAGRKGELFF
TGTGCCAGTAGTATAGGCGGACTAGCGGGGAGGAAAGGGGAGCTGTTTTTT
>NA|TRBD1|TRBV3-1/TRBV3-2|TRBJ2-7
CASSQPPWTGNYEQYF
TGTGCCAGCAGCCAACCACCCTGGACAGGGAACTACGAGCAGTACTTC
>NA|TRBD2|TRBV5-1|TRBJ2-3
CASSPGGLGTDTQYF
TGCGCCAGCAGCCCGGGGGGGCTCGGCACAGATACGCAGTATTTT
>once|TRBD1|TRBV28|TRBJ1-6
CASRADRESNSPLHF
TGTGCCAGCAGGGCCGACAGGGAAAGCAATTCACCCCTCCACTTT
>NA|TRBD1|TRBV11-2|TRBJ1-5
CASRGTGYNQPQHF
TGTGCCAGCAGGGGGACAGGGTACAATCAGCCCCAGCATTTT
>once|TRBD1|TRBV4-1|TRBJ1-1
CASSQGWTGVTEAFF
TGCGCCAGCAGCCAGGGTTGGACAGGGGTGACTGAAGCTTTCTTT
>NA|NA|TRBV5-1|TRBJ2-7
CASSQDNYEQYF
TGCGCCAGCAGCCAGGACAACTACGAGCAGTACTTC
>NA|NA|TRBV7-2|TRBJ2-1
CASAAGRSYNEQFF
TGTGCCAGCGCAGCGGGTCGTTCCTACAATGAGCAGTTCTTC
>NA|NA|TRBV6-5|TRBJ1-3
CAFMLGDSLYF
TGTGCCTTCATGTTAGGAGACAGCCTATATTTT
>NA|NA|TRBV9|TRBJ2-2
CASSVVPEGGELFF
TGTGCCAGCAGCGTAGTGCCGGAGGGCGGGGAGCTGTTTTTT
>once|NA|TRBV11-3|TRBJ1-1
CASSRGAKNTEAFF
TGTGCCAGCAGCCGTGGGGCGAAGAACACTGAAGCTTTCTTT
>NA|NA|TRBV15|TRBJ2-5
CATSRPGSLGETQYF
TGTGCCACCAGCAGACCAGGGTCTCTGGGGGAGACCCAGTACTTC
>NA|TRBD1|TRBV27|TRBJ2-5
CASSSDRGRVETQYF
TGTGCCAGCAGCTCCGACAGGGGGCGGGTGGAGACCCAGTACTTC
>NA|NA|TRBV19|TRBJ1-1
CASSTTASTEAFF
TGTGCCAGTAGTACGACAGCCAGCACTGAAGCTTTCTTT
>NA|NA|TRBV29-1|TRBJ2-1
CSVPGSNEQFF
TGCAGCGTTCCCGGTTCGAATGAGCAGTTCTTC
>NA|NA|TRBV19|TRBJ2-3
CASSVEFVTDTQYF
TGTGCCAGTAGTGTGGAGTTTGTTACAGATACGCAGTATTTT
>NA|NA|TRBV3-1/TRBV3-2|TRBJ2-7
CASSQPLRTDSYEQYF
TGTGCCAGCAGCCAACCCCTACGGACAGACTCCTACGAGCAGTACTTC
>few|NA|TRBV11-3|TRBJ2-3
CASGAGGNTDTQYF
TGTGCCAGCGGGGCTGGCGGGAATACAGATACGCAGTATTTT
>NA|NA|TRBV19|TRBJ1-1
CASSIRERNTEAFF
TGTGCCAGTAGTATTAGGGAGAGGAACACTGAAGCTTTCTTT
>NA|NA|TRBV3-1/TRBV3-2|TRBJ2-1
CASSPKIGGFAGSEQFF
TGTGCCAGCAGCCCCAAGATCGGCGGGTTCGCGGGGAGTGAGCAGTTCTTC
>NA|TRBD2|TRBV28|TRBJ2-3
CASNLRTSGADTQYF
TGTGCCAGCAACCTGAGGACTAGCGGAGCAGATACGCAGTATTTT
>NA|NA|TRBV9|TRBJ1-5
CASSVLWTANHSNQPQHF
TGTGCCAGCAGCGTTCTATGGACAGCGAATCATAGCAATCAGCCCCAGCATTTT
>NA|TRBD2|TRBV9|TRBJ2-5
CASSVGLAGTQETQYF
TGTGCCAGCAGCGTCGGACTAGCGGGAACACAAGAGACCCAGTACTTC
>NA|TRBD1|TRBV25-1|TRBJ1-3
CASSESYRGLAGNTIYF
TGTGCCAGCAGTGAATCGTACAGGGGGCTAGCTGGAAACACCATATATTTT
>NA|NA|TRBV10-3|TRBJ2-7
CAISETTPYEQYF
TGTGCCATCAGTGAGACAACCCCTTACGAGCAGTACTTC
>once|NA|TRBV30|TRBJ1-3
CASRGANTIYF
TGTGCCTCGAGGGGGGCGAACACCATATATTTT
>NA|TRBD1|TRBV5-8|TRBJ1-5
CASSWPGGYTDRFNQPQHF
TGTGCCAGCAGCTGGCCAGGGGGCTACACAGACCGGTTTAATCAGCCCCAGCATTTT
>NA|NA|TRBV6-5|TRBJ1-3
CASRKQGSGNTIYF
TGTGCCAGCAGGAAACAGGGATCTGGAAACACCATATATTTT
>NA|TRBD1|TRBV5-6|TRBJ2-5
CASSQTGGEETQYF
TGTGCCAGCAGCCAGACAGGGGGCGAGGAGACCCAGTACTTC
>NA|NA|TRBV19|TRBJ1-1
CASSTGVTEAFF
TGTGCCAGTAGTACAGGGGTCACTGAAGCTTTCTTT
>NA|TRBD1|TRBV28|TRBJ1-6
CASSLYRGGNSPLHF
TGTGCCAGCAGTTTATACAGGGGGGGTAATTCACCCCTCCACTTT
>NA|TRBD2|TRBV5-1|TRBJ2-1
CASSPLAGGMSSYNEQFF
TGCGCCAGCAGCCCACTAGCGGGGGGCATGAGCTCCTACAATGAGCAGTTCTTC
>NA|TRBD1|TRBV5-1|TRBJ2-7
CASSLKTGDNYEQYF
TGCGCCAGCAGCTTGAAGACAGGGGACAACTACGAGCAGTACTTC
>NA|NA|TRBV5-1|TRBJ2-3
CASSPGPLDTQYF
TGCGCCAGCAGCCCAGGGCCTTTGGATACGCAGTATTTT